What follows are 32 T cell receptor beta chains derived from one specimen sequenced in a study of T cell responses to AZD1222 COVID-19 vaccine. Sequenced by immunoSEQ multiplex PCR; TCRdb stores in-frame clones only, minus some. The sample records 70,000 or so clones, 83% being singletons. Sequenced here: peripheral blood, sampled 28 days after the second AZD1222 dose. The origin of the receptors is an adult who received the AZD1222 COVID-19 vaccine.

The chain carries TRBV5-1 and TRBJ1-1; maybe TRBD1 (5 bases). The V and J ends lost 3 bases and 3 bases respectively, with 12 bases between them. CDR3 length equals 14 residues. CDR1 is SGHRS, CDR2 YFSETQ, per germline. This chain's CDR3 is CASSYQGSDTEAFF. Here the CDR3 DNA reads TGCGCCAGCAGCTACCAGGGTTCGGACACTGAAGCTTTCTTT.

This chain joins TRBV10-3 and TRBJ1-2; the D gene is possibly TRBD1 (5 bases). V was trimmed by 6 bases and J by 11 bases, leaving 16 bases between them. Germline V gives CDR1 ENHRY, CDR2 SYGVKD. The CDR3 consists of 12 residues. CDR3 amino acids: CAISRDGGAYTF. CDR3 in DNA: TGTGCCATCAGCAGGGACGGCGGAGCTTACACCTTC.

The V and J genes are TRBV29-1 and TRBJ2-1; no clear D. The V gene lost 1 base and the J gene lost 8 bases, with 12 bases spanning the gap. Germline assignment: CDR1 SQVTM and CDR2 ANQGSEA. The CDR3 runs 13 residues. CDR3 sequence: CSVEVPSADEQFF. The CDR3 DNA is TGCAGCGTTGAAGTACCCAGCGCGGATGAGCAGTTCTTC.

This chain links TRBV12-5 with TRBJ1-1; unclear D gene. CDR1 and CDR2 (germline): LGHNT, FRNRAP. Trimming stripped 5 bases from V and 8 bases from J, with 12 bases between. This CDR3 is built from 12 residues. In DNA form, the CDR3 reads TGTGCTAGTGGTACCCCCTCGCCCGAAGCTTTCTTT. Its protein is CASGTPSPEAFF.

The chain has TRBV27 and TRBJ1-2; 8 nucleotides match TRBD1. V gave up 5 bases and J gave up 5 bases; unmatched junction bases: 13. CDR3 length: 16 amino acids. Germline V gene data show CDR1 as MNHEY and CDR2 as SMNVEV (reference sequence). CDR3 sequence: CASSPMDRAGGYGYTF. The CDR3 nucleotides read TGTGCCAGCAGTCCCATGGACAGGGCTGGAGGGTATGGCTACACCTTC.

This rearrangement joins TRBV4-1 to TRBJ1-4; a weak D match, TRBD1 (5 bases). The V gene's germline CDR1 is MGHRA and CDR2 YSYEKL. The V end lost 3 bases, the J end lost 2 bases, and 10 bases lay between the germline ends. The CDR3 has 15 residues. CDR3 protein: CASSHQGATNEKLFF. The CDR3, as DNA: TGCGCCAGCAGCCACCAGGGCGCGACTAATGAAAAACTGTTTTTT.

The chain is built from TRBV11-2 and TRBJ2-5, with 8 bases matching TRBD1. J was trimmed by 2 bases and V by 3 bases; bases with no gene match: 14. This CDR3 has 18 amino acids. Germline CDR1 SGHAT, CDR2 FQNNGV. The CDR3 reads CASSLSAGGSVGQETQYF. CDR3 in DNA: TGTGCCAGCAGCTTGTCGGCAGGGGGCAGCGTCGGACAAGAGACCCAGTACTTC. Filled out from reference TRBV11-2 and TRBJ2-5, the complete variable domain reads EAGVAQSPRYKIIEKRQSVAFWCNPISGHATLYWYQQILGQGPKLLIQFQNNGVVDDSQLPKDRFSAERLKGVDSTLKIQPAKLEDSAVYLCASSLSAGGSVGQETQYFGPGTRLLVL.

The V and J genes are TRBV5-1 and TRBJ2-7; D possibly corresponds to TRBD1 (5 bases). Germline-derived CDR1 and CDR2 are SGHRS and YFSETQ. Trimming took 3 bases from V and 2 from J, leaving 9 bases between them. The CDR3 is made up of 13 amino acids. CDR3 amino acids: CASSYQDTYEQYF. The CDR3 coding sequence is TGCGCCAGCAGCTATCAGGACACCTACGAGCAGTACTTC.

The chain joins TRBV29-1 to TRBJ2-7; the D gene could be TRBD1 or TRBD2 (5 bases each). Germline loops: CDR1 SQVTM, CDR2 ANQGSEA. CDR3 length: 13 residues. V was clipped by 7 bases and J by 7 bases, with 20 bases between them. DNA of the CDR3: TGCAGCGCACCGGGACCCGACGAGAGGGAGCAGTACTTC. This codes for CSAPGPDEREQYF.

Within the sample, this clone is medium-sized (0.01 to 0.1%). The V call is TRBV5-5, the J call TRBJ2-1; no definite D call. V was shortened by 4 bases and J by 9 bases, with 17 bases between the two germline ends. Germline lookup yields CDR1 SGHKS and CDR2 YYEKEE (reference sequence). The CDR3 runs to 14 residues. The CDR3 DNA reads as TGTGCCAGCAGCCCCGCCTCGACTTTGGGTGAGCAGTTCTTC. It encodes CASSPASTLGEQFF.

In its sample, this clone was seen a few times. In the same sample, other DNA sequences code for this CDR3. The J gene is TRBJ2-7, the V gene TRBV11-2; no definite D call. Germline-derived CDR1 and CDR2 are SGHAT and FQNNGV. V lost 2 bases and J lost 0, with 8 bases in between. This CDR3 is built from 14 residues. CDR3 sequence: CASSLYGSSYEQYF. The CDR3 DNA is TGTGCCAGCAGCTTATATGGAAGCTCCTACGAGCAGTACTTC.

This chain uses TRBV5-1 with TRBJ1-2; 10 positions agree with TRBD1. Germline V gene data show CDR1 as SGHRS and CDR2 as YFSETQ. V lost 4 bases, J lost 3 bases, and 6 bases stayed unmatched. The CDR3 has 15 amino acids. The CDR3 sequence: CASSETGTGDYGYTF. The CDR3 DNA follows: TGCGCCAGCAGCGAAACCGGGACAGGGGACTATGGCTACACCTTC.

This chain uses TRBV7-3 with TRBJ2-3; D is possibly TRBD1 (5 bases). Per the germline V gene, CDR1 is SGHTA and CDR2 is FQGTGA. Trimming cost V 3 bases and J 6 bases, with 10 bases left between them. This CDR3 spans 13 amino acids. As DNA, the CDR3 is TGTGCCAGCAGCTTCCAGGGTCGGGATACGCAGTATTTT. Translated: CASSFQGRDTQYF.

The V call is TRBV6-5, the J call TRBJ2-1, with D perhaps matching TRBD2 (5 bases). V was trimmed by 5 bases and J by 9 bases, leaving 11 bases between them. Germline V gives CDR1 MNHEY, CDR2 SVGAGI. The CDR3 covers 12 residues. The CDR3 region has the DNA TGTGCCAGCAGTACTAGATTGGGTGAGCAGTTCTTC. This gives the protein CASSTRLGEQFF.

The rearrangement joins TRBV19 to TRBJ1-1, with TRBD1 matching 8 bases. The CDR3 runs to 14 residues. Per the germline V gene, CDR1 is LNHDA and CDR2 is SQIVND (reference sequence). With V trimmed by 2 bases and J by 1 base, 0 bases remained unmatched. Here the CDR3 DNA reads TGTGCCAGTAGTATACAGGGGGCGAACACTGAAGCTTTCTTT. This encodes CASSIQGANTEAFF.

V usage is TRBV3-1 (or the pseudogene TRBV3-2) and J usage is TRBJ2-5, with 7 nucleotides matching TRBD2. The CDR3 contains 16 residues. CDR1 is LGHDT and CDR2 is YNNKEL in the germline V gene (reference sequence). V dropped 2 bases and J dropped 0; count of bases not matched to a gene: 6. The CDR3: CASSQIYGGYQETQYF. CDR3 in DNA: TGTGCCAGCAGCCAAATTTACGGGGGGTACCAAGAGACCCAGTACTTC.

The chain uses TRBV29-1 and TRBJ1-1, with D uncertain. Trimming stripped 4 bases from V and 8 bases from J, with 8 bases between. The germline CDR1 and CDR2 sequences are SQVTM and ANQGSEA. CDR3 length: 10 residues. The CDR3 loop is CSVGRSEAFF. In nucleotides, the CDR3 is TGCAGCGTTGGGAGAAGCGAAGCTTTCTTT.

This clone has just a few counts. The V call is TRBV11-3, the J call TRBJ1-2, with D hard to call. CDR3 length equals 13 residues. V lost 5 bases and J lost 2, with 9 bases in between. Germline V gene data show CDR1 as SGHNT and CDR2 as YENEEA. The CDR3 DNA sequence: TGTGCCAGCAGCGGAGGTGGGAACTATGGCTACACCTTC. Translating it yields CASSGGGNYGYTF.

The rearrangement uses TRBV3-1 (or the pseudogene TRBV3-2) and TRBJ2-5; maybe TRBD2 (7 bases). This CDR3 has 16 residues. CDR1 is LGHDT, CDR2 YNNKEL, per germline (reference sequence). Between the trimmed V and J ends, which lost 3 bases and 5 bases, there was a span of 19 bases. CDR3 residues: CASSQFAAGAGETQYF. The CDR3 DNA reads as TGTGCCAGCAGCCAGTTCGCCGCGGGGGCAGGGGAGACCCAGTACTTC.

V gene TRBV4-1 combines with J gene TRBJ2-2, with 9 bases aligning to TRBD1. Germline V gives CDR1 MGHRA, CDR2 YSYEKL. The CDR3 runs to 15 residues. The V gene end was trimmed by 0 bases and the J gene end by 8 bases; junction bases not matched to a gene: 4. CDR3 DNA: TGCGCCAGCAGCCAAGATGACAGGGGGTTAGGGGAGCTGTTTTTT. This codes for CASSQDDRGLGELFF.

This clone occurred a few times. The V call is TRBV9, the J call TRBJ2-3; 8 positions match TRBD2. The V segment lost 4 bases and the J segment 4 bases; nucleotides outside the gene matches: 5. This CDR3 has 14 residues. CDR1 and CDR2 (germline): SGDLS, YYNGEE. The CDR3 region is CASSPGGGPDTQYF. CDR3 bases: TGTGCCAGCAGCCCCGGGGGGGGCCCAGATACGCAGTATTTT.

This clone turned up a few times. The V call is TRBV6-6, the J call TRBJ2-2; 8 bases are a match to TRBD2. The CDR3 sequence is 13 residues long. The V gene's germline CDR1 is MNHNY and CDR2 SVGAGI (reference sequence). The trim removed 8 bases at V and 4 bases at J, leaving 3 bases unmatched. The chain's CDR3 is CASSGGATGELFF. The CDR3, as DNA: TGTGCCAGCTCGGGAGGGGCCACCGGGGAGCTGTTTTTT.

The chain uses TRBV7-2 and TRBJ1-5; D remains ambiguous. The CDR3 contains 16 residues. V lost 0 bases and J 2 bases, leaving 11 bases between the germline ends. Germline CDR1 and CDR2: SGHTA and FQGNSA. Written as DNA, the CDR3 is TGTGCCAGCAGCTTAGCTAAGGGTAGGCGCAATCAGCCCCAGCATTTT. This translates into CASSLAKGRRNQPQHF.

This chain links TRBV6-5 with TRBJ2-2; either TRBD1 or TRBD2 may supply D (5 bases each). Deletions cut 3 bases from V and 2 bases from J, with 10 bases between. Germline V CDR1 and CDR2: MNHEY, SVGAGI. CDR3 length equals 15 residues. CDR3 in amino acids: CASSYLGDNTGELFF. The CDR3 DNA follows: TGTGCCAGCAGTTATTTGGGGGATAACACCGGGGAGCTGTTTTTT.

The chain's CDR3 is CASSQQETQYF. Written as DNA, the CDR3 is TGTGCCAGTAGTCAACAGGAGACCCAGTACTTC. V is TRBV19 and J is TRBJ2-5; no firm D call. From germline, CDR1 is LNHDA and CDR2 SQIVND (reference sequence). V lost 5 bases and J lost 5, with 6 bases in between. The CDR3 totals 11 residues.

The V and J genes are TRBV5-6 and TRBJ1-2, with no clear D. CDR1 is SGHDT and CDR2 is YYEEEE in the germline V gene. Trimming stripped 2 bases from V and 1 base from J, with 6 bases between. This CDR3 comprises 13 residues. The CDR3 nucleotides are TGTGCCAGCAGCTTAGGCGGTAACTATGGCTACACCTTC. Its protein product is CASSLGGNYGYTF.

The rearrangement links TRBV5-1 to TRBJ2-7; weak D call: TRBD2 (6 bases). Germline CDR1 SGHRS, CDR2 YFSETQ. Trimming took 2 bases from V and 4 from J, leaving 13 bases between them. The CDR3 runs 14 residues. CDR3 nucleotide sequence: TGCGCCAGCAGCTTAATGGGGGGTAGGTACGAGCAGTACTTC. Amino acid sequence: CASSLMGGRYEQYF.

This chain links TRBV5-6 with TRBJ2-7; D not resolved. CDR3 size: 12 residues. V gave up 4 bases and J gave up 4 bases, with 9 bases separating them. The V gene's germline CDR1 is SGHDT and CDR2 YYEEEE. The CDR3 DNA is TGTGCCAGCAGCCGCGCCATTTACGAGCAGTACTTC. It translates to CASSRAIYEQYF.

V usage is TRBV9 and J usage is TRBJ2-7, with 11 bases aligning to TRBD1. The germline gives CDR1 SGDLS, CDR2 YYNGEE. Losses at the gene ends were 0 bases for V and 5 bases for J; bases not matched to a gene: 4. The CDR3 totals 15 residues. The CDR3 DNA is TGTGCCAGCAGCGTAGAGGGACAGGGGGGTAACGAGCAGTACTTC. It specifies CASSVEGQGGNEQYF.

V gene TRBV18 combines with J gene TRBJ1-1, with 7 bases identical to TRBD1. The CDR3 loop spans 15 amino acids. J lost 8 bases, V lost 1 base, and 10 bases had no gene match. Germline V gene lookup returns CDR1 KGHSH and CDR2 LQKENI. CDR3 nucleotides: TGTGCCAGCTCACCACGACAGGGAGTTTATGGAGAAGCTTTCTTT. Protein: CASSPRQGVYGEAFF.

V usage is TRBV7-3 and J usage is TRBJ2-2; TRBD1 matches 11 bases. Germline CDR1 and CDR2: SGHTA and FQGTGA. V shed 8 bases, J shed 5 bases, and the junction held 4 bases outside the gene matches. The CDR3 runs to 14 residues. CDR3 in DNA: TGTGCCAGCTCCGGGACAGGGGGAACCGGGGAGCTGTTTTTT. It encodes CASSGTGGTGELFF.

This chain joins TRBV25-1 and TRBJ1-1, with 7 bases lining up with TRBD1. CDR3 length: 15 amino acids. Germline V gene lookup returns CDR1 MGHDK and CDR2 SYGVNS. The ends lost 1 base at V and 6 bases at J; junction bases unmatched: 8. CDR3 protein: CASSEWGDSWAEAFF. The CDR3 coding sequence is TGTGCCAGCAGTGAATGGGGGGACAGTTGGGCTGAAGCTTTCTTT.